This passage covers 17 T cell receptor beta chains from one sample sequenced in a study of blood T cell repertoires in COVID-19. Profiled with immunoSEQ multiplex PCR; TCRdb holds only in-frame clones, not every one. In the table there are roughly 220,000 clones, 80% of which are singletons. The sample was peripheral blood. Every receptor here comes from a woman aged 70-85 years with acute or convalescent COVID-19.

The chain combines TRBV10-3 with TRBJ2-5; TRBD1 agrees at 9 bases. The CDR3 runs to 14 residues. J lost 3 bases, V lost 3 bases, and 2 bases had no gene match. The germline CDR1 and CDR2 sequences are ENHRY and SYGVKD. CDR3 loop: CAISEGDREETQYF. The CDR3 DNA sequence: TGTGCCATCAGTGAAGGGGACAGGGAAGAGACCCAGTACTTC.

The chain is built from TRBV2 and TRBJ1-2; TRBD1 matches at 7 bases. The CDR3 is made up of 14 amino acids. Germline assignment: CDR1 SNHLY and CDR2 FYNNEI. With V trimmed by 5 bases and J by 0 bases, 3 bases remained unmatched. The CDR3 coding sequence is TGTGCCAGCAGTAGGGGGCCTTCTAACTATGGCTACACCTTC. This encodes CASSRGPSNYGYTF.

A few counts support this clone. The rearrangement joins TRBV7-9 to TRBJ2-2; 10 nucleotides line up with TRBD2. Looked up from germline, CDR1 is SEHNR and CDR2 is FQNEAQ (reference sequence). The CDR3 length is 15 residues. Trimming took 1 base from V and 4 from J; bases not matched to a gene: 0. CDR3 DNA: TGTGCCAGCAGCTTAGTAGCGGGAGGCACCGGGGAGCTGTTTTTT. Translation gives CASSLVAGGTGELFF.

This clone was picked up one time. The rearrangement links TRBV11-2 to TRBJ2-7; the match to TRBD1 covers 8 bases. The germline V gene encodes CDR1 SGHAT and CDR2 FQNNGV. The CDR3 loop spans 16 amino acids. The trim removed 5 bases at V and 2 bases at J, leaving 11 bases unmatched. The CDR3 loop reads CASSTPWDRNPYEQYF. In DNA, the CDR3 is TGTGCCAGCAGCACCCCTTGGGACAGGAACCCCTACGAGCAGTACTTC.

The chain couples TRBV5-4 to TRBJ2-7, with D perhaps TRBD1 (5 bases). V was cut by 4 bases and J by 1 base, with 12 bases left in between. Germline V gene lookup returns CDR1 SGHNT and CDR2 YYREEE (reference sequence). This CDR3 is 14 amino acids long. The CDR3 DNA reads TGTGCCAGCAGCATGACAGTAACTTCCTACGAGCAGTACTTC. Translation: CASSMTVTSYEQYF.

This sequence joins TRBV28 and TRBJ2-7, with 15 bases identical to TRBD2. This CDR3 is 18 amino acids long. Germline values: CDR1 MDHEN, CDR2 SYDVKM. The trim removed 6 bases at V and 5 bases at J, leaving 14 bases unmatched. CDR3 residues: CASSRAWTSGRVGDEQYF. The CDR3 coding sequence is TGTGCCAGCAGCCGGGCCTGGACTAGCGGGAGGGTCGGGGACGAGCAGTACTTC. The full variable domain, with the rest looked up from reference TRBV28 and TRBJ2-7, is DVKVTQSSRYLVKRTGEKVFLECVQDMDHENMFWYRQDPGLGLRLIYFSYDVKMKEKGDIPEGYSVSREKKERFSLILESASTNQTSMYLCASSRAWTSGRVGDEQYFGPGTRLTVT.

This chain joins TRBV28 and TRBJ1-5, with a tentative D call TRBD1 (6 bases). CDR3 length: 15 amino acids. Trimming removed 3 bases at V and 7 bases at J, with 16 bases between. Germline lookup yields CDR1 MDHEN and CDR2 SYDVKM. The CDR3 coding sequence is TGTGCCAGCAGTTTGGCAGGGGCAACGGGGCAGCCCCAGCATTTT. Translated, it gives CASSLAGATGQPQHF.

The chain joins TRBV29-1 to TRBJ2-1; TRBD2 matches at 15 bases. Trimming at V came to 6 bases and at J to 7 bases, leaving 7 bases not matched to a gene. Germline V CDR1 and CDR2: SQVTM, ANQGSEA. This CDR3 is built from 15 residues. CDR3 coding DNA: TGCAGCGTCAAGAGGACTAGCGGGAGGGAAAATGAGCAGTTCTTC. It translates to CSVKRTSGRENEQFF.

The chain is built from TRBV4-1 and TRBJ1-2; no clear D. The CDR3 is made up of 15 amino acids. V shed 0 bases and J shed 4 bases, with 12 bases lying between them. The germline V gene has CDR1 MGHRA and CDR2 YSYEKL. CDR3 coding DNA: TGCGCCAGCAGCCAAGATTCAAGCCTACTCTATGGCTACACCTTC. It specifies CASSQDSSLLYGYTF.

CDR3 residues: CASSQDANSYNEQFF. The CDR3 nucleotides are TGTGCCAGCAGCCAAGACGCTAATTCCTACAATGAGCAGTTCTTC. V is TRBV3-1 (or the pseudogene TRBV3-2) and J is TRBJ2-1; D uncertain. Per the germline V gene, CDR1 is LGHDT and CDR2 is YNNKEL (reference sequence). Deletions cut 0 bases from V and 1 base from J, with 7 bases between. CDR3 length: 15 amino acids.

The chain joins TRBV7-9 to TRBJ2-3; TRBD2 might be the D (5 bases). Trimming left V 5 bases short and J 6 bases short, with 15 bases between. This CDR3 is 14 amino acids long. Germline assignment: CDR1 SEHNR and CDR2 FQNEAQ (reference sequence). The CDR3 DNA is TGTGCCAGCAGCCAGTTTCAGGAGGTGGATACGCAGTATTTT. It is translated as CASSQFQEVDTQYF.

The rearrangement uses TRBV18 and TRBJ2-2, with a tentative D call TRBD2 (6 bases). The length of the CDR3 is 16 residues. The ends were cut back, 2 bases at V and 5 bases at J, with 15 bases in the middle. Germline V gene sequence: CDR1 KGHSH, CDR2 LQKENI. For the CDR3, the DNA is TGTGCCAGCTCACCATTATTATTTCGGGAGACCGGGGAGCTGTTTTTT. Its translation: CASSPLLFRETGELFF.

This clone was seen only once. The V gene is TRBV13, the J gene TRBJ2-2, with 13 bases matching TRBD2. The J segment lost 6 bases and the V segment lost 4 bases, leaving 8 bases of the junction unmatched. Germline V CDR1 and CDR2: PRHDT, FYEKMQ (reference sequence). The CDR3 runs to 17 residues. This chain's CDR3 is CASSSRTGLAGAGELFF. CDR3 in DNA: TGTGCCAGCAGCTCGCGAACCGGACTAGCGGGAGCCGGGGAGCTGTTTTTT. Full variable domain (remainder filled in from reference TRBV13 and TRBJ2-2): AAGVIQSPRHLIKEKRETATLKCYPIPRHDTVYWYQQGPGQDPQFLISFYEKMQSDKGSIPDRFSAQQFSDYHSELNMSSLELGDSALYFCASSSRTGLAGAGELFFGEGSRLTVL.

The chain joins TRBV5-1 to TRBJ2-2; perhaps TRBD2 as D (6 bases). From germline, CDR1 is SGHRS and CDR2 YFSETQ. V was cut by 0 bases and J by 5 bases, with 8 bases left in between. The CDR3 totals 14 residues. In DNA, the CDR3 is TGCGCCAGCAGCTTGGCTCTAGCGACCGGGGAGCTGTTTTTT. Translated: CASSLALATGELFF.

V and J are TRBV6-5 and TRBJ2-1; 9 bases map to TRBD2. CDR3 length equals 14 residues. Germline lookup yields CDR1 MNHEY and CDR2 SVGAGI. The J segment lost 3 bases and the V segment lost 6 bases, leaving 3 bases of the junction unmatched. CDR3 in DNA: TGTGCCAGCAGGGCGGGAGGGGACTACAATGAGCAGTTCTTC. Its protein is CASRAGGDYNEQFF.

The chain uses TRBV28 and TRBJ1-2; TRBD1 matches 8 bases. J was trimmed by 4 bases and V by 2 bases; bases with no gene match: 6. Germline lookup yields CDR1 MDHEN and CDR2 SYDVKM. CDR3 length: 15 residues. In DNA, the CDR3 is TGTGCCAGCAGTTTACCAGGGGGCGCGAGCTATGGCTACACCTTC. The encoded protein is CASSLPGGASYGYTF.

This clone was recorded a few times. This sequence joins TRBV5-1 and TRBJ1-4; 8 bases map to TRBD1. This CDR3 is built from 16 residues. J lost 2 bases, V lost 4 bases, and 7 bases had no gene match. Looked up from germline, CDR1 is SGHRS and CDR2 is YFSETQ. CDR3 residues: CASSEGQGATNEKLFF. The CDR3 region has the DNA TGCGCCAGCAGCGAGGGCCAGGGGGCCACTAATGAAAAACTGTTTTTT.